A single T cell receptor beta chain is shown here with its context. Treatment described: some 20 received Ad26.COV2.S at low or high dose, single or two shots; a few received placebo; per-sample allocation not given. Sampling happened 63 days after the first vaccine or placebo injection. The data are from a study of Ad26.COV2.S vaccination and SARS-CoV-2 variants. The data were produced by immunoSEQ multiplex PCR, yet TCRdb's version contains in-frame clones alone and is incomplete. The profile shows some 420,000 clones, roughly 88% of them singletons. This clonotype originated in a person aged 18-65 years who received the Ad26.COV2.S COVID-19 vaccine or a placebo. The input for sequencing was peripheral blood, taken in a trial of Ad26.COV2.S vaccine versus placebo.

The CDR3 DNA sequence: TGTGCCAGCAGGGAACAGGGGTCTGCTAGCACAGATACGCAGTATTTT. Amino acids: CASREQGSASTDTQYF. This chain uses TRBV6-1 with TRBJ2-3; 7 bases match TRBD1. Germline V gives CDR1 MNHNS, CDR2 SASEGT. J gave up 0 bases and V 6 bases, and 9 bases lay outside the gene matches. The CDR3 spans 16 residues.